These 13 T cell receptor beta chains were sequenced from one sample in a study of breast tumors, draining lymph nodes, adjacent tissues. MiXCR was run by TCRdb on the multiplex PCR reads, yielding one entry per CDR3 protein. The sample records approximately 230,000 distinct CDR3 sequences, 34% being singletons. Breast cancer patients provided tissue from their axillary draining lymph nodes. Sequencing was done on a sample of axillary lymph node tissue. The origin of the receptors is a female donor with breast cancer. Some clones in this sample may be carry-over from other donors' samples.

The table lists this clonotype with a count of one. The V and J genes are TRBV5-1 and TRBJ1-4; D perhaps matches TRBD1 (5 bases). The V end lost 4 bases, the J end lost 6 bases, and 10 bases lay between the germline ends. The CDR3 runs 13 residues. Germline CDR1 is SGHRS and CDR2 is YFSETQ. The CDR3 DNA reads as TGCGCCAGCAGCCCCGGGGGGGATGAAAAACTGTTTTTT. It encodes CASSPGGDEKLFF. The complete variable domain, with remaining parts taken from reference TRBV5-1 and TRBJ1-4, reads KAGVTQTPRYLIKTRGQQVTLSCSPISGHRSVSWYQQTPGQGLQFLFEYFSETQRNKGNFPGRFSGRQFSNSRSEMNVSTLELGDSALYLCASSPGGDEKLFFGSGTQLSVL.

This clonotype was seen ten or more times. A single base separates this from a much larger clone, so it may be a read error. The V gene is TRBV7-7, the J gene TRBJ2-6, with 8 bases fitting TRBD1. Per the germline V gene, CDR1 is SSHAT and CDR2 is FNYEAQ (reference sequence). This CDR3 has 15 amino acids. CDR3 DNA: TGTGCTAGCAGCCCGGGACAGGCTGGGGCCAACGTCCTGCCTTTC. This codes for CASSPGQAGANVLPF.

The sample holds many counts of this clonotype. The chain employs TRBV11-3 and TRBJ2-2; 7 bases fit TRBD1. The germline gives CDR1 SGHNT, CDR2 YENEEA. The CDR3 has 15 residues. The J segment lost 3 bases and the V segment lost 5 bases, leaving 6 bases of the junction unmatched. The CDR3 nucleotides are TGTGCCAGCAGCCCGGGACAGTTCTACACCGGGGAGCTGTTTTTT. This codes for CASSPGQFYTGELFF. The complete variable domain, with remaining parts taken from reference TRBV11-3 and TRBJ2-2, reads EAGVVQSPRYKIIEKKQPVAFWCNPISGHNTLYWYLQNLGQGPELLIRYENEEAVDDSQLPKDRFSAERLKGVDSTLKIQPAELGDSAVYLCASSPGQFYTGELFFGEGSRLTVL.

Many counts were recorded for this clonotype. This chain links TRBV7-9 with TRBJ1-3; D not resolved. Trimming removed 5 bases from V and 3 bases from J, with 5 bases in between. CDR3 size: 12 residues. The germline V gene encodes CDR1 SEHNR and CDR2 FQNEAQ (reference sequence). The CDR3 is CASSPSGNTIYF. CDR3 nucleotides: TGTGCCAGCAGCCCCAGTGGAAACACCATATATTTT.

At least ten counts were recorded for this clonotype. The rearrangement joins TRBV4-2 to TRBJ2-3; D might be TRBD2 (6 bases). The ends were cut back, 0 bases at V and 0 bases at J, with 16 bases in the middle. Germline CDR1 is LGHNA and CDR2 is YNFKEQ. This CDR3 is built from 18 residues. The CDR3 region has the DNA TGTGCCAGCAGCCAAGATTCTGGGAGGAGCTTTAGCACAGATACGCAGTATTTT. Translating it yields CASSQDSGRSFSTDTQYF.

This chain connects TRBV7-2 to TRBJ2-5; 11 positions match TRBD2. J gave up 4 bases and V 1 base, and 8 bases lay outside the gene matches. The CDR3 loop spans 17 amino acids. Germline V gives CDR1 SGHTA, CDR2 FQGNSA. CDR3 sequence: CASSLDLAGGLGETQYF. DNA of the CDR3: TGTGCCAGCAGCTTAGATCTAGCGGGGGGTCTGGGAGAGACCCAGTACTTC.

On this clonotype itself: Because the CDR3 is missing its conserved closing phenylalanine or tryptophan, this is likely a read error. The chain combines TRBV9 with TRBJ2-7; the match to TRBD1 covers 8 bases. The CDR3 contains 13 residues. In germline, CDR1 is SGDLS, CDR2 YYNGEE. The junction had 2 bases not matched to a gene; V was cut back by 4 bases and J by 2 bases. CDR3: CASSKTGAYEQYL. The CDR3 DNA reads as TGTGCCAGCAGCAAGACAGGGGCCTACGAGCAGTACCTC.

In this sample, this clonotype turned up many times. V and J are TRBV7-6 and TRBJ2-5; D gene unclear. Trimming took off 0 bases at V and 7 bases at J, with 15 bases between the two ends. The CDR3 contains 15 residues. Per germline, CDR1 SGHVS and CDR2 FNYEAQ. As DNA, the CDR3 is TGTGCCAGCAGCTTAGCTCGGTCAGGATGGGGGACCCAGTACTTC. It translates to CASSLARSGWGTQYF.

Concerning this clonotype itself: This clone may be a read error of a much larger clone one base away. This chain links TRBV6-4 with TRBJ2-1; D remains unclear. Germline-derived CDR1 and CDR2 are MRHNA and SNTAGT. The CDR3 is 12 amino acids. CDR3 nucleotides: TGTGCCAGCAGTGACTCGGGTAATGAGCGGTTCTTC. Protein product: CASSDSGNERFF.

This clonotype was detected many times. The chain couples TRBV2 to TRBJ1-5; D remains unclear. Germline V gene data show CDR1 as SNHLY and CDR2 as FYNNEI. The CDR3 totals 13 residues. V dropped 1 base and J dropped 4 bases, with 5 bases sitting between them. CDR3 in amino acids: CASSEGQNQPQHF. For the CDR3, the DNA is TGTGCCAGCAGTGAAGGGCAGAATCAGCCCCAGCATTTT.

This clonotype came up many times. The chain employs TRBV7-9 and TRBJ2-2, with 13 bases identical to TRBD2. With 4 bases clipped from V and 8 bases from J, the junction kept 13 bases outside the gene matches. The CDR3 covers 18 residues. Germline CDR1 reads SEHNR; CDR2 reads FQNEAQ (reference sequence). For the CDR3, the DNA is TGTGCCAGCAGCTCCTCACTAGCGGGAGGGCCAGGAACTGGGGAGCTGTTTTTT. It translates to CASSSSLAGGPGTGELFF.

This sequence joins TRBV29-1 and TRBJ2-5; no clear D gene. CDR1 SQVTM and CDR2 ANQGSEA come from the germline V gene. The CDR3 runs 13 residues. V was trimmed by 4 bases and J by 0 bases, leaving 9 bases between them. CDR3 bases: TGCAGCGTTGTGGAACAGAACCAAGAGACCCAGTACTTC. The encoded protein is CSVVEQNQETQYF.

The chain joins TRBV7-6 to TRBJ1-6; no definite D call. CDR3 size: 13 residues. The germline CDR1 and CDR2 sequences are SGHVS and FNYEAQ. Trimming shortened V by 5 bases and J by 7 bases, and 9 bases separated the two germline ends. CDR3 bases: TGTGCCAGCAGCCTAGGTGAGAATTCACCCCTCCACTTT. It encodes CASSLGENSPLHF.